This T cell receptor (beta chain) was sequenced for a study of T cell repertoires in aging, cancer and after chemotherapy. Study-wide results and caveats: In healthy donors, age-related TCR diversity loss mainly reflected lost richness. Untreated cancer patients had significantly lower blood TCR diversity than age-matched healthy donors.

Per the germline V gene, CDR1 is SGHKS and CDR2 is YYEKEE (reference sequence). The CDR3 is 14 amino acids. V trimming: 4 bases; J trimming: 1 base; junction bases outside the gene matches: 2. Peripheral blood genomic DNA, not sorted cells or RNA, was the template. Rearranged V-D-J TRB sequences were amplified with a mixed TRB-A/B primer pool. Via MiXCR, TCRdb re-called the multiplex PCR reads, giving one row per CDR3 protein. The sample holds just over 1,500 distinct CDR3 sequences, 21% seen once. In this sample, this clonotype is medium-sized. No antigen is known for it. This clonotype was sampled from a human donor with a solid tumor. Sequenced material: blood. The chain has TRBV5-5 and TRBJ1-5, with 7 bases that match TRBD1. The CDR3 loop is CASSRGGSNQPQHF. CDR3 nucleotide sequence: TGTGCCAGCAGCAGAGGGGGCAGCAATCAGCCCCAGCATTTT.